The 20 T cell receptor beta chains below come from one sample, sequenced in a study of OX40 agonist ivuxolimab in advanced cancers. Repertoires were generated with immunoSEQ multiplex PCR, while TCRdb's copy carries only in-frame clones and drops some. The table has about 60,000 clones, approximately 86% seen once. The material sequenced was CD4+ or CD8+ T cells sorted from blood, taken in a trial of the OX40 agonist ivuxolimab. The receptors stem from an adult with an advanced solid tumor such as melanoma, head and neck, liver or kidney cancer.

The chain uses TRBV11-2 and TRBJ2-1; 7 bases line up with TRBD2. V trimming: 4 bases; J trimming: 9 bases; junction bases outside the gene matches: 12. Per germline, CDR1 SGHAT and CDR2 FQNNGV. The CDR3 sequence is 15 residues long. CDR3 residues: CASSSRLAALGEQFF. The DNA of the CDR3 is TGTGCCAGCAGCTCCCGACTAGCAGCCCTGGGTGAGCAGTTCTTC.

The chain recombines TRBV9 with TRBJ2-1; 9 nucleotides align to TRBD2. With V trimmed by 4 bases and J by 4 bases, 9 bases remained unmatched. CDR3 size: 16 residues. CDR1 and CDR2 (germline): SGDLS, YYNGEE. The CDR3 spells CASSTGTSRLYNEQFF. The CDR3, as DNA: TGTGCCAGCAGCACCGGGACTAGCCGATTATACAATGAGCAGTTCTTC.

This rearrangement joins TRBV9 to TRBJ2-3, with D possibly being TRBD2 (6 bases). The V end was cut by 0 bases, the J end by 1 base, with 18 bases between. The CDR3 totals 18 residues. Germline loops: CDR1 SGDLS, CDR2 YYNGEE. The CDR3 region has the DNA TGTGCCAGCAGCGTAGCTTGGGGGGTTCTTGGGGGCACAGATACGCAGTATTTT. Its translation is CASSVAWGVLGGTDTQYF.

The chain combines TRBV5-1 with TRBJ2-6, with unresolved D. V shed 4 bases and J shed 0 bases, with 14 bases lying between them. Germline V gene sequence: CDR1 SGHRS, CDR2 YFSETQ. CDR3 length: 17 amino acids. CDR3 bases: TGCGCCAGCAGCGAAACCCTTAGGAGCTCTGGGGCCAACGTCCTGACTTTC. Protein: CASSETLRSSGANVLTF.

This clone was counted between two and nine times. The rearrangement links TRBV4-2 to TRBJ2-4; D perhaps matches TRBD2 (6 bases). This CDR3 contains 15 residues. Trimming stripped 1 base from V and 9 bases from J, with 16 bases between. The germline CDR1 and CDR2 sequences are LGHNA and YNFKEQ. CDR3 loop: CASSQASAREVIQYF. The CDR3 DNA sequence: TGTGCCAGCAGCCAAGCGTCGGCTAGGGAGGTCATTCAGTACTTC.

This chain connects TRBV5-4 to TRBJ2-5; 7 nucleotides match TRBD1. This CDR3 has 14 residues. With V trimmed by 3 bases and J by 4 bases, 6 bases remained unmatched. In germline, CDR1 is SGHNT, CDR2 YYREEE (reference sequence). The CDR3 DNA reads as TGTGCCAGCAGCTCATACAGGGGTTTAGAGACCCAGTACTTC. Protein: CASSSYRGLETQYF.

J is TRBJ1-4 and V is TRBV28; the D is unclear. The CDR3 contains 14 residues. V gave up 3 bases and J gave up 8 bases, with 13 bases separating them. Per the germline V gene, CDR1 is MDHEN and CDR2 is SYDVKM. The CDR3 spells CASSLTGGGEKLFF. CDR3 DNA: TGTGCCAGCAGTTTGACCGGCGGTGGGGAAAAACTGTTTTTT.

The rearrangement links TRBV6-6 to TRBJ2-7; a possible D gene is TRBD1 (6 bases). Germline CDR1 is MNHNY and CDR2 is SVGAGI (reference sequence). The CDR3 consists of 13 residues. V shed 9 bases and J shed 0 bases, with 12 bases lying between them. The CDR3 DNA reads as TGTGCCAGTGGGGGCCGAACCTCCTACGAGCAGTACTTC. This encodes CASGGRTSYEQYF.

CDR3 region: CASSGQGLGTEAFF. The CDR3 DNA is TGTGCCAGCAGCGGACAGGGCCTTGGCACTGAAGCTTTCTTT. This chain joins TRBV5-6 and TRBJ1-1; 8 nucleotides line up with TRBD1. CDR3 length: 14 residues. Germline values: CDR1 SGHDT, CDR2 YYEEEE. V shed 4 bases, J shed 4 bases, and the junction held 6 bases outside the gene matches. Full variable domain (remainder filled in from reference TRBV5-6 and TRBJ1-1): DAGVTQSPTHLIKTRGQQVTLRCSPKSGHDTVSWYQQALGQGPQFIFQYYEEEERQRGNFPDRFSGHQFPNYSSELNVNALLLGDSALYLCASSGQGLGTEAFFGQGTRLTVV.

V gene TRBV10-2 combines with J gene TRBJ2-7; no reliable D call. Germline V lookup: CDR1 WSHSY, CDR2 SAAADI. The V and J ends lost 0 bases and 1 base respectively, with 10 bases between them. CDR3 length equals 15 residues. CDR3 nucleotides: TGCGCCAGCAGTGAGTCGGTAGTTCGATCCTACGAGCAGTACTTC. Translating it yields CASSESVVRSYEQYF.

The chain has TRBV30 and TRBJ1-1; possible D gene TRBD1, 5 bases. The CDR3 runs 14 residues. CDR1 is GTSNPN, CDR2 SVGIG, per germline (reference sequence). The ends were cut back, 0 bases at V and 0 bases at J, with 8 bases in the middle. The CDR3 region has the DNA TGTGCCTGGAGTGTTAGGGACCTGAACACTGAAGCTTTCTTT. Amino acids: CAWSVRDLNTEAFF.

The chain carries TRBV6-5 and TRBJ2-5; TRBD2 might be the D (7 bases). V lost 8 bases, J lost 5 bases, and 15 bases lay in between. Germline V gives CDR1 MNHEY, CDR2 SVGAGI. The CDR3 contains 13 residues. DNA for the CDR3: TGTGCCAGCGGGGGGGGGCAAAGGGAGACCCAGTACTTC. This encodes CASGGGQRETQYF.

V and J are TRBV6-1 and TRBJ1-1; D gene ambiguous. Trimming took off 5 bases at V and 0 bases at J, with 10 bases between the two ends. This CDR3 comprises 14 residues. Germline CDR1 reads MNHNS; CDR2 reads SASEGT. CDR3 in DNA: TGTGCCAGCAGTAAAAGGCAGATGAACACTGAAGCTTTCTTT. Residues: CASSKRQMNTEAFF.

V gene TRBV7-9 combines with J gene TRBJ1-5, with D possibly being TRBD1 (6 bases). Deletions cut 4 bases from V and 7 bases from J, with 11 bases between. Germline CDR1 is SEHNR and CDR2 is FQNEAQ (reference sequence). The CDR3 length is 13 residues. CDR3 amino acids: CASSSGEFQPQHF. The CDR3 DNA sequence: TGTGCCAGCAGCTCAGGGGAGTTCCAGCCCCAGCATTTT.

J is TRBJ2-1 and V is TRBV5-1, with D possibly TRBD1 on 6 matching bases. Germline V gene lookup returns CDR1 SGHRS and CDR2 YFSETQ. Trimming shortened V by 0 bases and J by 9 bases, and 13 bases separated the two germline ends. The CDR3 contains 14 residues. CDR3 in amino acids: CASSLGVQGSEQFF. The CDR3 coding sequence is TGCGCCAGCAGCTTGGGTGTCCAGGGGAGTGAGCAGTTCTTC.

The rearrangement uses TRBV10-3 and TRBJ1-2; unclear D gene. CDR1 is ENHRY and CDR2 is SYGVKD in the germline V gene. CDR3 length: 13 residues. V was cut by 5 bases and J by 6 bases, with 13 bases left in between. The CDR3: CAISSIVGNGYTF. The CDR3 nucleotides are TGTGCCATCAGTTCTATCGTGGGGAATGGCTACACCTTC.

This sequence joins TRBV29-1 and TRBJ1-2, with D possibly matching TRBD1 (6 bases). Germline assignment: CDR1 SQVTM and CDR2 ANQGSEA. The CDR3 extends over 12 amino acids. CDR3 residues: CAEGAGAYGYTF. The CDR3 bases are TGCGCAGAGGGTGCAGGGGCCTATGGCTACACCTTC.

The chain joins TRBV7-2 to TRBJ1-1; unclear D gene. Trimming shortened V by 3 bases and J by 4 bases, and 6 bases separated the two germline ends. CDR1 is SGHTA and CDR2 is FQGNSA in the germline V gene. The CDR3 runs to 12 residues. The CDR3 loop is CASSFSRTEAFF. The CDR3, as DNA: TGTGCCAGCAGCTTTTCCCGCACTGAAGCTTTCTTT.

The chain recombines TRBV11-2 with TRBJ1-1, with D unclear. CDR1 and CDR2 from the germline V gene are SGHAT and FQNNGV. This CDR3 has 14 residues. Trimming took 1 base from V and 3 from J, leaving 9 bases between them. CDR3 protein: CASSLAPWDTEAFF. The CDR3 coding sequence is TGTGCCAGCAGCTTAGCCCCTTGGGACACTGAAGCTTTCTTT.

This clone was recorded only once. V and J are TRBV28 and TRBJ2-2; tentative D call: TRBD1 (6 bases). Germline loops: CDR1 MDHEN, CDR2 SYDVKM. Trimming took off 3 bases at V and 3 bases at J, with 17 bases between the two ends. The CDR3 has 17 residues. CDR3 sequence reads: CASSFRLRYRDTGELFF. The CDR3 DNA is TGTGCCAGCAGTTTCCGTCTTAGGTACAGGGACACCGGGGAGCTGTTTTTT. Drawing the rest from reference TRBV28 and TRBJ2-2, the complete variable domain is DVKVTQSSRYLVKRTGEKVFLECVQDMDHENMFWYRQDPGLGLRLIYFSYDVKMKEKGDIPEGYSVSREKKERFSLILESASTNQTSMYLCASSFRLRYRDTGELFFGEGSRLTVL.